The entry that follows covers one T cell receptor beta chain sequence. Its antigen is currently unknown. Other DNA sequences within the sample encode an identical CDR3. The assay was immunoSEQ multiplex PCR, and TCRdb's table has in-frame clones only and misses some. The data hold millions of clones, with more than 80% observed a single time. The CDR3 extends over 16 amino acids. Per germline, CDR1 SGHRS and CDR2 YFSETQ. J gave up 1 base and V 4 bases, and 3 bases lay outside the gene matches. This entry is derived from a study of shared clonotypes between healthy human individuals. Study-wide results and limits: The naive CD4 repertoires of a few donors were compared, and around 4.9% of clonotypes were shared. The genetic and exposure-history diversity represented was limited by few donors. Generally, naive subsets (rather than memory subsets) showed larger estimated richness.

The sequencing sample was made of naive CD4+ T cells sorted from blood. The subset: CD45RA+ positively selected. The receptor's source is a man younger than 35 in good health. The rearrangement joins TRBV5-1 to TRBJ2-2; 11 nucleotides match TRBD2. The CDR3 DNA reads TGCGCCAGCAGCCCTACTAGCGGGGGGAACACCGGGGAGCTGTTTTTT. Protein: CASSPTSGGNTGELFF.